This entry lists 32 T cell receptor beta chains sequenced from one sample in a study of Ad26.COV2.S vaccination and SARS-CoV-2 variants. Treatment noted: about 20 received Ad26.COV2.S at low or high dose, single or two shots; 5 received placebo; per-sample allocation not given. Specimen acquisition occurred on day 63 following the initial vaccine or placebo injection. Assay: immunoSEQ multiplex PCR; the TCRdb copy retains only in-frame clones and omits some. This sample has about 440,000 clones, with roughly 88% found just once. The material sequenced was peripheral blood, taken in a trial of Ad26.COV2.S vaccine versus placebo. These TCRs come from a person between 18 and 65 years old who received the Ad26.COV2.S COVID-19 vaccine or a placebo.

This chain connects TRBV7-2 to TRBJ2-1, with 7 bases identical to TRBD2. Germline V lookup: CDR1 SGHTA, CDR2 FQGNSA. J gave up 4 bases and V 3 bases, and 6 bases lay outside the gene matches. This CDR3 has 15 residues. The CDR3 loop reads CASSFGGRLYNEQFF. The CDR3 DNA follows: TGTGCCAGCAGCTTCGGCGGGAGACTTTACAATGAGCAGTTCTTC.

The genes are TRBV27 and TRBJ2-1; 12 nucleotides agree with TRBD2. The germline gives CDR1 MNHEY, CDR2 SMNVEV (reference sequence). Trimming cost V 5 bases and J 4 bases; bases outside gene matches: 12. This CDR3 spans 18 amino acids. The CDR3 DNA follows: TGTGCCAGCAGTCTTTCGCCAATGACTAGCGGGAGATACAATGAGCAGTTCTTC. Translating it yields CASSLSPMTSGRYNEQFF.

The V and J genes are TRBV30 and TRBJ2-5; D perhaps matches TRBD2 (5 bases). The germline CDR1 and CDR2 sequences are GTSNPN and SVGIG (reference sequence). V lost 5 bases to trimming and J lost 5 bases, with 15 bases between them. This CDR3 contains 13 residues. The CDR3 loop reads CAWSGGSRETQYF. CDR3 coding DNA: TGTGCCTGGTCAGGAGGCTCTAGGGAGACCCAGTACTTC.

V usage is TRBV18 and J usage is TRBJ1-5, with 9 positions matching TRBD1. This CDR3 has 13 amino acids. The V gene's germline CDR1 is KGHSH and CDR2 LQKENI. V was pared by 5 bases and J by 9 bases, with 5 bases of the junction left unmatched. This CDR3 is CASSARQGGPQHF. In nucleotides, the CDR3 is TGTGCCAGCTCAGCACGACAGGGGGGGCCCCAGCATTTT. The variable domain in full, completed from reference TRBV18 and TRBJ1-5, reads NAGVMQNPRHLVRRRGQEARLRCSPMKGHSHVYWYRQLPEEGLKFMVYLQKENIIDESGMPKERFSAEFPKEGPSILRIQQVVRGDSAAYFCASSARQGGPQHFGDGTRLSIL.

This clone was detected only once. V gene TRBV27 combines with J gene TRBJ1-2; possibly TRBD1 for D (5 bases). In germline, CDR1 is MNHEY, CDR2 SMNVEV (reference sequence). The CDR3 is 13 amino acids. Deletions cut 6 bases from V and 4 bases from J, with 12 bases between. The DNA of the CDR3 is TGTGCCAGCAGCGGACAAAGGGGCTATGGCTACACCTTC. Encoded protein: CASSGQRGYGYTF.

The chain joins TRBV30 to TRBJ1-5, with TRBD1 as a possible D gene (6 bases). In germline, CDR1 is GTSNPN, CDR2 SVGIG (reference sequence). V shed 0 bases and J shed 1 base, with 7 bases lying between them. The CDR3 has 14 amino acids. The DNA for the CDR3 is TGTGCCTGGAGTGTGGGGGCCAGCAATCAGCCCCAGCATTTT. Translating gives CAWSVGASNQPQHF.

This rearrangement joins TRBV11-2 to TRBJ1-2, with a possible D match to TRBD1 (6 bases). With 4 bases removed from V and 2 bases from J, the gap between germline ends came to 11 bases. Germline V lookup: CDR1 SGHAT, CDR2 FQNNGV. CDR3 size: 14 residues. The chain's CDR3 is CASSSTQGNYGYTF. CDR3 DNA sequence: TGTGCCAGCAGCTCTACACAGGGAAACTATGGCTACACCTTC.

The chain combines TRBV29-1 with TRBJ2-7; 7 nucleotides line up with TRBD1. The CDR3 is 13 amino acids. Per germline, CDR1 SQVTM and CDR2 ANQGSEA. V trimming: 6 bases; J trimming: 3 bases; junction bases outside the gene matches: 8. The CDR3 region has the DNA TGCAGCGTCCGATTCGACAGGGACTACGAGCAGTACTTC. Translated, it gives CSVRFDRDYEQYF.

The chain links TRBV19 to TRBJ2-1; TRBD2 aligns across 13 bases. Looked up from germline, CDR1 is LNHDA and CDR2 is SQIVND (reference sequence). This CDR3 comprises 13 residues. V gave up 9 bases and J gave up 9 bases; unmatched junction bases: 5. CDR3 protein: CASRTSGSAEQFF. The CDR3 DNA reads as TGTGCCAGCCGGACTAGCGGGAGTGCTGAGCAGTTCTTC.

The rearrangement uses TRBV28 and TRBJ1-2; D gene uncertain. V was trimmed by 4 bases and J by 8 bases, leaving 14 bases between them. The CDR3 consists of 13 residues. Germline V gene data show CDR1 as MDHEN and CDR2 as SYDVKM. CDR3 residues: CASSSNSLLGYTF. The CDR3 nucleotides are TGTGCCAGCAGTTCGAACTCCTTATTGGGCTACACCTTC.

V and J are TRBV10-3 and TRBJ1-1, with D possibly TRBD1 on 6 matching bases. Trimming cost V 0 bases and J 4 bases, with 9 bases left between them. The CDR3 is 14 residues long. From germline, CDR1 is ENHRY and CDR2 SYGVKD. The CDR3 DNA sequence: TGTGCCATCAGTGAGTCCACGGGGGCCACTGAAGCTTTCTTT. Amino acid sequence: CAISESTGATEAFF.

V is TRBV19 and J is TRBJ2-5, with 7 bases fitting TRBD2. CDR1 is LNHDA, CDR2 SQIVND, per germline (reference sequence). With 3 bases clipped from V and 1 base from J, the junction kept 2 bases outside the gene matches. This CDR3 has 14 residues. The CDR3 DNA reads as TGTGCCAGTAGTATGGCGGGAGTCCAAGAGACCCAGTACTTC. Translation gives CASSMAGVQETQYF.

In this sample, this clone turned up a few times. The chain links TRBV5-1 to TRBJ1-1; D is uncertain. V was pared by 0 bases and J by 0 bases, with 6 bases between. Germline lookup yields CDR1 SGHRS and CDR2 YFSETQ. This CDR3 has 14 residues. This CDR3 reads CASSLDVVNTEAFF. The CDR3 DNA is TGCGCCAGCAGCTTGGATGTGGTGAACACTGAAGCTTTCTTT. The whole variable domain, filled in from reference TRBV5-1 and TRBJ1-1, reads KAGVTQTPRYLIKTRGQQVTLSCSPISGHRSVSWYQQTPGQGLQFLFEYFSETQRNKGNFPGRFSGRQFSNSRSEMNVSTLELGDSALYLCASSLDVVNTEAFFGQGTRLTVV.

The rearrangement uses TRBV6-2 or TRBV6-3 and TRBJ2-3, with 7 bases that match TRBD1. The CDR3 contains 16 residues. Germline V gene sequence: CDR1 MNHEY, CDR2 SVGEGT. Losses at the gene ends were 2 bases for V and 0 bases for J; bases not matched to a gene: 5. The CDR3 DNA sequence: TGTGCCAGCAGTTACAGCTGGACAGGAAGCACAGATACGCAGTATTTT. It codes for CASSYSWTGSTDTQYF.

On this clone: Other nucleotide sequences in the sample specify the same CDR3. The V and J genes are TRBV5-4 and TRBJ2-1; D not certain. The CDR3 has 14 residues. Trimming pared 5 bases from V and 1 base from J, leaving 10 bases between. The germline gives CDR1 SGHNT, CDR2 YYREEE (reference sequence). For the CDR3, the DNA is TGTGCCAGCAGTTCCCCCTCTTCCTACAATGAGCAGTTCTTC. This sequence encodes CASSSPSSYNEQFF.

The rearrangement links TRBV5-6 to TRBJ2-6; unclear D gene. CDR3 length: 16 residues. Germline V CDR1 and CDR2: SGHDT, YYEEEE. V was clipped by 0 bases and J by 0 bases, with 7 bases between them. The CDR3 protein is CASSLGQASGANVLTF. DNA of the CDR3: TGTGCCAGCAGCTTGGGGCAGGCCTCTGGGGCCAACGTCCTGACTTTC.

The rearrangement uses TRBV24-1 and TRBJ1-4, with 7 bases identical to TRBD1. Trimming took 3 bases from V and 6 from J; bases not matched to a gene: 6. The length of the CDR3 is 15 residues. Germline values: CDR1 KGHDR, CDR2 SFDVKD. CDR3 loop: CATSDPRQGYEKLFF. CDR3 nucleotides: TGTGCCACCAGTGATCCCAGACAGGGTTATGAAAAACTGTTTTTT.

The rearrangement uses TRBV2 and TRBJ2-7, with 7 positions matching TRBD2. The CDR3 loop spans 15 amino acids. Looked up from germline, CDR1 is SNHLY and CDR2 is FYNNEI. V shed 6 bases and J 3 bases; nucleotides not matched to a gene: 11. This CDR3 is CASRGQAGAHYEQYF. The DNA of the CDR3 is TGTGCCAGCAGGGGCCAGGCGGGAGCCCACTACGAGCAGTACTTC.

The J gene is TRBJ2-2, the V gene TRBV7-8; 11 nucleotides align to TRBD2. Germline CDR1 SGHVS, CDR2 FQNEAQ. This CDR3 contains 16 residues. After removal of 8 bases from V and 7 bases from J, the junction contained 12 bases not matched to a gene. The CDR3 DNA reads TGTGCCAGCGGGCCAAGACTAGCGGGATCGGGCGGGGAGCTGTTTTTT. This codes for CASGPRLAGSGGELFF.

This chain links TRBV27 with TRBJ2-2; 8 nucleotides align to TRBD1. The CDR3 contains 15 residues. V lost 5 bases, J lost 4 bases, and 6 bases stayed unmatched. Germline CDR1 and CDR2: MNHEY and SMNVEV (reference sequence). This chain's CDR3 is CASSPDRESTGELFF. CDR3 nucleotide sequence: TGTGCCAGCAGTCCGGACAGGGAGTCCACCGGGGAGCTGTTTTTT.

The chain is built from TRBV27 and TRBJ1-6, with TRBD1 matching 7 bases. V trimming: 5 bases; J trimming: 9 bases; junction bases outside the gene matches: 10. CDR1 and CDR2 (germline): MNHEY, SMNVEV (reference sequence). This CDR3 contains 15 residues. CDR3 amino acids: CASSATRDRPSPLHF. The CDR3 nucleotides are TGTGCCAGCAGTGCTACCCGGGACAGACCTTCACCCCTCCACTTT.

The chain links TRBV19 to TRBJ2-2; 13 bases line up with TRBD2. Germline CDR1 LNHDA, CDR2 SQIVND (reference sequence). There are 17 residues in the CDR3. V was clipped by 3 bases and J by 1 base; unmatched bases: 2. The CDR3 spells CASSIRTSGRNTGELFF. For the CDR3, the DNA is TGTGCCAGTAGTATTCGGACTAGCGGGAGGAACACCGGGGAGCTGTTTTTT.

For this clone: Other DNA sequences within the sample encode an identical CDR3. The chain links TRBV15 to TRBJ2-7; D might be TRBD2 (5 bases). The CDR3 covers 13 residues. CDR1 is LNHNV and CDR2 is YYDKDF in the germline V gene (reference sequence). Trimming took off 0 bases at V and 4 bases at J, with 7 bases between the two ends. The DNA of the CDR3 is TGTGCCACCAGCAGAGATCGAGGGTACGAGCAGTACTTC. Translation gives CATSRDRGYEQYF.

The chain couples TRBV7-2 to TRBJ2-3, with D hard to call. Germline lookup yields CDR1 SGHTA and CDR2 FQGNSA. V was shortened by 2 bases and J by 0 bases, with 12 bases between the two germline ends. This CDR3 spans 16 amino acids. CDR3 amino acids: CASSLLSSRSTDTQYF. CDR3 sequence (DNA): TGTGCCAGCAGCTTACTCTCTTCGAGGAGCACAGATACGCAGTATTTT.

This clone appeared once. CDR3 coding DNA: TGTGCCAGCAGCCAAGATTGGGACGGAGCCTACGAGCAGTACTTC. This sequence encodes CASSQDWDGAYEQYF. J is TRBJ2-7 and V is TRBV3-1 (or the pseudogene TRBV3-2), with D possibly called TRBD1 or TRBD2 (5 bases each). This CDR3 is built from 15 residues. The V end lost 0 bases, the J end lost 2 bases, and 11 bases lay between the germline ends. CDR1 and CDR2 from the germline V gene are LGHDT and YNNKEL (reference sequence).

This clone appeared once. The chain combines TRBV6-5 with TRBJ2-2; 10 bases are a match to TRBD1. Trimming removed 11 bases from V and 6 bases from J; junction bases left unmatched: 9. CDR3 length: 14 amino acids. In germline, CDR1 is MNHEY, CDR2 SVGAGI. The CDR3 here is CAGRDRGPAGELFF. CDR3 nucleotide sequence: TGTGCCGGTCGGGACAGGGGCCCCGCCGGGGAGCTGTTTTTT.

The CDR3 sequence: CASSLGQDTYEQYF. DNA for the CDR3: TGTGCCAGCAGTTTGGGCCAGGATACCTACGAGCAGTACTTC. The genes are TRBV6-2 or TRBV6-3 and TRBJ2-7; D gene uncertain. The CDR3 spans 14 residues. The ends were cut back, 4 bases at V and 2 bases at J, with 12 bases in the middle. CDR1 and CDR2 (germline): MNHEY, SVGEGT.

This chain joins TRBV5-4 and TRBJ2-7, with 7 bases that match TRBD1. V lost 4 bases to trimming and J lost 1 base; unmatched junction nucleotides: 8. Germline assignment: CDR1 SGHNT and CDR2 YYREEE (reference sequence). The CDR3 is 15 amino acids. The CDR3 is CASSPYPGQSYEQYF. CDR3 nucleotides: TGTGCCAGCAGCCCCTATCCGGGACAGTCCTACGAGCAGTACTTC.

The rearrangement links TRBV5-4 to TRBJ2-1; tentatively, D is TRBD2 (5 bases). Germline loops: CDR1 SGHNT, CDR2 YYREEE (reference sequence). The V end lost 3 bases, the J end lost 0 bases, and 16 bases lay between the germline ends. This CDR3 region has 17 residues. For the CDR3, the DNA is TGTGCCAGCAGCTCCCCGTTAGCGCGAAGCTCCTACAATGAGCAGTTCTTC. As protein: CASSSPLARSSYNEQFF.

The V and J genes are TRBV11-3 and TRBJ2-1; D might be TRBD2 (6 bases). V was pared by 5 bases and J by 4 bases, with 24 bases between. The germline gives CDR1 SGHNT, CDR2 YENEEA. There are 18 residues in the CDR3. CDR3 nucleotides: TGTGCCAGCAGCCTTTCCGGACGGGACTCTCTTCCATACAATGAGCAGTTCTTC. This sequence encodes CASSLSGRDSLPYNEQFF.

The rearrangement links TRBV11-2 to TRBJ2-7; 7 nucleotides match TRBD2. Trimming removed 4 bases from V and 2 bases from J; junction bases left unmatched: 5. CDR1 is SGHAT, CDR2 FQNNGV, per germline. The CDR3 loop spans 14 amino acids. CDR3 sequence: CASSSGLTTYEQYF. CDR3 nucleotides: TGTGCCAGCAGCTCGGGACTAACTACCTACGAGCAGTACTTC.

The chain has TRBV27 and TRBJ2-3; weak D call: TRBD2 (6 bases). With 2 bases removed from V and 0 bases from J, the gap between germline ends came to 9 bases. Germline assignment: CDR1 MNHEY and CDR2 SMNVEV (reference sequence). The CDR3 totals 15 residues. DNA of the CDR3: TGTGCCAGCAGTTTACGGCGGGACAGCACAGATACGCAGTATTTT. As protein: CASSLRRDSTDTQYF.